In this sample, the clone carrying this T cell receptor beta chain turned up a few times. This sample was taken from a study of Ad26.COV2.S vaccination and SARS-CoV-2 variants. CDR1 and CDR2 from the germline V gene are WNHNN and SYGVQD (reference sequence). CDR3 length equals 15 residues. V lost 0 bases and J 8 bases, leaving 14 bases between the germline ends. Sequenced by immunoSEQ multiplex PCR; TCRdb stores in-frame clones only, minus some. The sample has over 300,000 clones, around four fifths seen once. The treatment: roughly 19 received Ad26.COV2.S at low or high dose, single or two shots; about 5 received placebo; per-sample allocation not given. Sample collection was performed on day 63 after the first vaccine or placebo injection.

This chain connects TRBV10-1 to TRBJ2-1, with D perhaps matching TRBD2 (5 bases). The sequence derives from a person aged 18-65 years who received the Ad26.COV2.S COVID-19 vaccine or a placebo. The source was peripheral blood, collected in a trial of Ad26.COV2.S vaccine versus placebo. The CDR3 DNA reads TGCGCCAGCAGTGAGTCGGTACAGAGGGTCCATGAGCAGTTCTTC. It specifies CASSESVQRVHEQFF.